This TCR beta chain was recorded in a study of blood T cell repertoires in COVID-19 (dated by TCRdb to the early 2020s). For context, the study as a whole: Samples covering the acute and convalescent phases of COVID-19 were provided by collaborators in the United States, Italy and Spain. The prospective study material was composed of cDNA or gDNA derived from T cells, B-cell-depleted T cells, or PBMCs. The dataset comprised deeply sampled blood TCRbeta repertoires from subjects exposed to, actively infected with, or recovered from COVID-19. A freely available public database, intended as a resource for researchers studying the immune response to SARS-CoV-2, is where the repertoires were released. The samples were drawn from the first 160 participants of the ongoing ImmuneRACE study and from about 1,200 subjects provided by 6 global collaborators. A de-identified subject ID, COVID-19 status, age in years and sex were almost always included in the sample metadata. Where available, HLA class I and class II types were taken from metadata supplied by the sample provider and were not determined by assay-based typing. Study-wide findings and limitations: The amount of clinical and demographic metadata varied by source and participant and was provided uncurated.

The collaborating institutions used their own protocols to collect whole blood in K2EDTA tubes. For TCRbeta analysis, collaborators shipped samples in one of three forms: frozen whole blood, isolated PBMCs, or DNA extracted from either of those sample types. Trimming takes 2 bases off V and 1 base off J; junction bases not matched to a gene: 3. The CDR3 holds 16 amino acids from the cysteine to the phenylalanine. Of all the DNA, just the CDR3 is kept, 48 bases in frame from base 1. CDR1 LNHNV and CDR2 YYDKDF were looked up in the germline V gene (reference sequence). TCRbeta CDR3 regions were amplified from genomic DNA using the immunoSEQ Assay, a bias-controlled multiplex PCR. In the paper's pipeline: Within the assay, amplification of reference gene primers was used to estimate how many nucleated cells each sample contained. To quantify the absolute abundance of each unique TCRbeta CDR3 rearrangement, sequence reads were collapsed and filtered. For each sample, productive Simpson clonality was calculated as the square root of Simpson's diversity index across productive rearrangements. The immuneACCESS repertoire file appears here via TCRdb, limited to in-frame rearrangements. These files lack a portion of the clones; in checked studies, under half of the deficit traces to unresolved V genes, and the cause of the others is not known. V and J calls and clone size are those listed in that table; D and trimming were worked out from the DNA. The sample table shows over 50,000 clones, and around four fifths are seen once. The top ten hold roughly 5% of the sample.

This clone was counted a single time. Its antigen is still unknown. Nothing much larger sits one base from this clone, and base qualities are not available. The chain is encoded by TRBV15 joined to TRBJ2-1; TRBD2 matches 9 bases in the middle. This sequence was found in a man aged 65-85 years with acute or convalescent COVID-19. Sequenced material: peripheral blood. The CDR3: CATSRLAGTSYNEQFF. In nucleotides, the sequence is TGTGCCACCAGCAGACTAGCGGGGACGTCCTACAATGAGCAGTTCTTC.